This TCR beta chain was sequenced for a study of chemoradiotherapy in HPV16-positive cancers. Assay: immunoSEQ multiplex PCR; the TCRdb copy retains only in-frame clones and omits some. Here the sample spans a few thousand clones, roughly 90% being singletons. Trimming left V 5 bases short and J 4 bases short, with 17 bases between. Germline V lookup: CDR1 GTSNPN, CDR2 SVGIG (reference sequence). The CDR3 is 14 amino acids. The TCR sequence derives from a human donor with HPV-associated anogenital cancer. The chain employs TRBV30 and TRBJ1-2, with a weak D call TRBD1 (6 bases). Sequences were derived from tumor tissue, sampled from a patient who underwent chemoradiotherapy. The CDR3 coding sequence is TGTGCCTGGTCGCGGGGACACGATCTCTATGGCTACACCTTC. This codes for CAWSRGHDLYGYTF.